These 13 T cell receptor beta chains share one sample of origin, sequenced in a study of cytomegalovirus exposure and HLA in healthy donors. Use of 60 Vbeta and 13 Jbeta primers characterized the PCR. Data came from immunoSEQ multiplex PCR; TCRdb stores just in-frame clones and leaves some out. Among fewer than 110,000 clones listed, under 85% were seen once. The sample was PBMCs. The source is a man over 45 in good health and CMV-seropositive.

The rearrangement joins TRBV28 to TRBJ2-7; TRBD2 is a possible D gene (6 bases). There are 17 residues in the CDR3. The ends were cut back, 6 bases at V and 6 bases at J, with 27 bases in the middle. Germline V gene lookup returns CDR1 MDHEN and CDR2 SYDVKM. The CDR3 coding sequence is TGTGCCAGCAGCCCGAATAAAAAGGAGAAGGCGGGACCCGAGCAGTACTTC. Protein product: CASSPNKKEKAGPEQYF.

V and J are TRBV19 and TRBJ1-5, with TRBD1 matching over 7 bases. CDR1 and CDR2 from the germline V gene are LNHDA and SQIVND (reference sequence). V lost 1 base and J lost 4; bases outside the gene matches: 1. The CDR3 loop spans 14 amino acids. Here the CDR3 reads CASSIVTGNQPQHF. The CDR3, as DNA: TGTGCCAGTAGTATAGTGACAGGGAATCAGCCCCAGCATTTT.

The chain is built from TRBV9 and TRBJ2-7; TRBD2 is a possible D gene (5 bases). CDR3 length equals 14 residues. CDR1 and CDR2 (germline): SGDLS, YYNGEE. V was cut by 0 bases and J by 4 bases, with 11 bases left in between. The DNA for the CDR3 is TGTGCCAGCAGCGTAGCGGGAATCGGGTACGAGCAGTACTTC. This codes for CASSVAGIGYEQYF.

This clone was counted only a few times. The V call is TRBV6-4, the J call TRBJ1-1; D not certain. Germline CDR1 and CDR2: MRHNA and SNTAGT. The V and J ends lost 8 bases and 1 base respectively, with 11 bases between them. The CDR3 extends over 13 amino acids. The DNA of the CDR3 is TGTGCCAGCGCGCGATTGTCGAACACTGAAGCTTTCTTT. Encoded protein: CASARLSNTEAFF.

The chain joins TRBV11-3 to TRBJ2-2; D is unresolved. Germline CDR1 reads SGHNT; CDR2 reads YENEEA. The CDR3 loop spans 12 amino acids. Trimming pared 5 bases from V and 3 bases from J, leaving 4 bases between. The CDR3 region is CASSLHTGELFF. CDR3 nucleotide sequence: TGTGCCAGCAGCCTCCACACCGGGGAGCTGTTTTTT.

The chain recombines TRBV28 with TRBJ2-7; D is unclear. Trimming pared 2 bases from V and 3 bases from J, leaving 8 bases between. Germline values: CDR1 MDHEN, CDR2 SYDVKM. CDR3 size: 13 residues. The chain's CDR3 is CASSLSKFYEQYF. The CDR3 nucleotides read TGTGCCAGCAGTTTAAGCAAATTCTACGAGCAGTACTTC.

The CDR3 DNA follows: TGTGCCAGCAGCTTAGTTAGCTCCTACAATGAGCAGTTCTTC. It encodes CASSLVSSYNEQFF. The V and J genes are TRBV11-1 and TRBJ2-1; D is unclear. V was shortened by 1 base and J by 0 bases, with 4 bases between the two germline ends. The CDR3 contains 14 residues. In germline, CDR1 is SGHAT, CDR2 FQDESV (reference sequence).

This clone has more than one count but fewer than ten. Within the sample, other DNA sequences also encode this same CDR3. The V and J genes are TRBV28 and TRBJ1-2; the match to TRBD1 covers 11 bases. Germline CDR1 is MDHEN and CDR2 is SYDVKM. This CDR3 contains 14 residues. V was pared by 2 bases and J by 7 bases, with 3 bases of the junction left unmatched. The CDR3 DNA follows: TGTGCCAGCAGTTTAGGACAGGGGGCTTTTGGCTACACCTTC. It encodes CASSLGQGAFGYTF.

This clone was detected only a few times. The rearrangement links TRBV28 to TRBJ2-4, with 7 bases fitting TRBD1. This CDR3 has 17 amino acids. V gave up 2 bases and J gave up 0 bases; unmatched junction bases: 7. Germline-derived CDR1 and CDR2 are MDHEN and SYDVKM. The CDR3 here is CASSLIEGAGAKNIQYF. The DNA of the CDR3 is TGTGCCAGCAGTTTAATAGAGGGGGCGGGAGCCAAAAACATTCAGTACTTC.

This sequence joins TRBV28 and TRBJ1-6; TRBD1 agrees at 8 bases. The CDR3 has 16 amino acids. The V and J ends lost 6 bases and 7 bases, in that order; junction bases with no gene match: 11. Germline V gene data show CDR1 as MDHEN and CDR2 as SYDVKM. As DNA, the CDR3 is TGTGCCAGCAGGAGACGACAGGGGAGGATAAATTCACCCCTCCACTTT. It codes for CASRRRQGRINSPLHF.

The chain combines TRBV5-4 with TRBJ1-2, with 7 positions matching TRBD1. The CDR3 is 15 residues long. Germline V lookup: CDR1 SGHNT, CDR2 YYREEE (reference sequence). The ends lost 3 bases at V and 0 bases at J; junction bases unmatched: 5. The CDR3 loop reads CASSSWDSANYGYTF. In DNA form, the CDR3 reads TGTGCCAGCAGCTCATGGGACAGTGCTAACTATGGCTACACCTTC. Based on the CDR3 plus reference TRBV5-4 and TRBJ1-2, the full variable domain is ETGVTQSPTHLIKTRGQQVTLRCSSQSGHNTVSWYQQALGQGPQFIFQYYREEENGRGNFPPRFSGLQFPNYSSELNVNALELDDSALYLCASSSWDSANYGYTFGSGTRLTVV.

V usage is TRBV30 and J usage is TRBJ2-1; the D gene is possibly TRBD2 (5 bases). The CDR3 spans 12 residues. Per the germline V gene, CDR1 is GTSNPN and CDR2 is SVGIG (reference sequence). Trimming took off 4 bases at V and 10 bases at J, with 14 bases between the two ends. In DNA, the CDR3 is TGTGCCTGGACCTCGGATCAGCGGGAGCAGTTCTTC. This encodes CAWTSDQREQFF.

The rearrangement joins TRBV27 to TRBJ2-1; 10 bases map to TRBD2. CDR3 length: 14 amino acids. J lost 4 bases, V lost 8 bases, and 5 bases had no gene match. CDR1 and CDR2 from the germline V gene are MNHEY and SMNVEV (reference sequence). The CDR3 DNA is TGTGCCAGCCAAGGACTAGCGGTTTACAATGAGCAGTTCTTC. Its protein product is CASQGLAVYNEQFF.